These 19 T cell receptor beta chains came from one sample sequenced in a study of technical replicates of blood from several donors. Profiling relied on immunoSEQ multiplex PCR, and the TCRdb table lists in-frame clones only, not all of them. The sample yields 75,000 to 95,000 clones, about 93% seen once. Input material: T cells isolated from PBMCs. Source of these receptors: a human donor in good health.

The chain has TRBV20-1 and TRBJ2-7; TRBD1 might be the D (6 bases). CDR3 length equals 11 residues. The germline V gene encodes CDR1 DFQATT and CDR2 SNEGSKA (reference sequence). V gave up 7 bases and J gave up 1 base, with 8 bases separating them. The CDR3 loop is CSERGSYEQYF. CDR3 in DNA: TGCAGTGAAAGGGGGTCCTACGAGCAGTACTTC.

J is TRBJ2-1 and V is TRBV6-5; 8 nucleotides match TRBD2. The germline V gene has CDR1 MNHEY and CDR2 SVGAGI. The CDR3 has 15 amino acids. V shed 0 bases, J shed 6 bases, and the junction held 4 bases outside the gene matches. In DNA form, the CDR3 reads TGTGCCAGCAGTTACTCCAGCGGGAGTCCCAATGAGCAGTTCTTC. It yields the protein CASSYSSGSPNEQFF.

This chain connects TRBV7-9 to TRBJ1-2; D possibly corresponds to TRBD1 (6 bases). CDR1 and CDR2 (germline): SEHNR, FQNEAQ (reference sequence). This CDR3 region has 14 residues. V dropped 5 bases and J dropped 3 bases, with 13 bases sitting between them. The chain's CDR3 is CASSLQDSYYGYTF. The CDR3 nucleotides are TGTGCCAGCAGCCTCCAGGACAGTTACTATGGCTACACCTTC.

The chain uses TRBV15 and TRBJ2-1, with D tentatively TRBD1 (5 bases). Per the germline V gene, CDR1 is LNHNV and CDR2 is YYDKDF (reference sequence). The V end was cut by 0 bases, the J end by 6 bases, with 12 bases between. This CDR3 has 15 amino acids. Written as DNA, the CDR3 is TGTGCCACCAGCAGAGAACTGGGAAGGGGCAATGAGCAGTTCTTC. This sequence encodes CATSRELGRGNEQFF. Looking up the rest from reference TRBV15 and TRBJ2-1 gives the full variable domain: DAMVIQNPRYQVTQFGKPVTLSCSQTLNHNVMYWYQQKSSQAPKLLFHYYDKDFNNEADTPDNFQSRRPNTSFCFLDIRSPGLGDTAMYLCATSRELGRGNEQFFGPGTRLTVL.

This clone was counted a single time. The rearrangement joins TRBV6-6 to TRBJ1-2; no reliable D call. The CDR3 contains 12 residues. The V end was cut by 4 bases, the J end by 8 bases, with 11 bases between. Germline CDR1 MNHNY, CDR2 SVGAGI (reference sequence). For the CDR3, the DNA is TGTGCCAGCAGTTCGATTCGAGGGGGCTACACCTTC. This sequence encodes CASSSIRGGYTF.

V is TRBV29-1 and J is TRBJ2-7; 7 positions agree with TRBD2. CDR1 is SQVTM and CDR2 is ANQGSEA in the germline V gene. This CDR3 region has 13 residues. The junction had 7 bases not matched to a gene; V was cut back by 5 bases and J by 3 bases. The CDR3 spells CSVMSGDGYEQYF. In DNA form, the CDR3 reads TGCAGCGTTATGAGCGGGGACGGCTACGAGCAGTACTTC.

The chain recombines TRBV29-1 with TRBJ2-3, with D tentatively TRBD2 (7 bases). Trimming shortened V by 7 bases and J by 2 bases, and 19 bases separated the two germline ends. Germline lookup yields CDR1 SQVTM and CDR2 ANQGSEA. The CDR3 sequence is 15 residues long. CDR3 DNA sequence: TGCAGCGGGGAGGGGGGGGGACTACTCACAGATACGCAGTATTTT. This encodes CSGEGGGLLTDTQYF.

The chain carries TRBV9 and TRBJ2-7, with 7 bases matching TRBD2. The CDR3 sequence is 15 residues long. Germline CDR1 reads SGDLS; CDR2 reads YYNGEE. Losses at the gene ends were 0 bases for V and 7 bases for J; bases not matched to a gene: 10. The CDR3 region has the DNA TGTGCCAGCAGCGTAGATACGCGGGAGATGCGGGAGCAGTACTTC. Protein product: CASSVDTREMREQYF.

The V gene is TRBV15, the J gene TRBJ2-7, with TRBD2 matching 8 bases. V was pared by 5 bases and J by 5 bases, with 8 bases of the junction left unmatched. The CDR3 sequence is 14 residues long. Germline CDR1 and CDR2: LNHNV and YYDKDF (reference sequence). The CDR3 is CATSVGLAMNEQYF. In DNA, the CDR3 is TGTGCCACCAGCGTTGGACTAGCCATGAACGAGCAGTACTTC.

The chain recombines TRBV15 with TRBJ1-2, with D possibly being TRBD1 (6 bases). The CDR3 loop spans 13 amino acids. Trimming removed 5 bases from V and 7 bases from J, with 14 bases in between. CDR1 and CDR2 (germline): LNHNV, YYDKDF (reference sequence). The CDR3: CATSRDRFAGYTF. CDR3 sequence (DNA): TGTGCCACCAGCCGCGACAGGTTTGCTGGCTACACCTTC.

The rearrangement links TRBV30 to TRBJ2-3; 11 bases fit TRBD2. Germline-derived CDR1 and CDR2 are GTSNPN and SVGIG (reference sequence). The CDR3 length is 15 residues. Trimming cost V 3 bases and J 6 bases; bases outside gene matches: 8. DNA of the CDR3: TGTGCCTGGAGGGATAGCGGGAGGGCAGGGGATACGCAGTATTTT. Translated, it gives CAWRDSGRAGDTQYF.

The chain links TRBV29-1 to TRBJ2-7; perhaps TRBD1 as D (6 bases). The V gene lost 3 bases and the J gene lost 1 base, with 10 bases spanning the gap. Germline lookup yields CDR1 SQVTM and CDR2 ANQGSEA. The CDR3 runs to 13 residues. The CDR3 sequence is CSVEKDRSYEQYF. In nucleotides, the CDR3 is TGCAGCGTTGAGAAGGACAGATCCTACGAGCAGTACTTC.

The CDR3 here is CASRYSSGNTIYF. DNA of the CDR3: TGTGCCAGTAGGTACAGCTCTGGAAACACCATATATTTT. The V and J genes are TRBV19 and TRBJ1-3; no clear D. This CDR3 region has 13 residues. V dropped 6 bases and J dropped 0 bases, with 6 bases sitting between them. Germline V gives CDR1 LNHDA, CDR2 SQIVND (reference sequence).

This chain's CDR3 is CASRMDSRSSYEQYF. DNA for the CDR3: TGTGCCAGCAGGATGGACAGTAGATCTTCCTACGAGCAGTACTTC. The V gene is TRBV28, the J gene TRBJ2-7, with TRBD1 as a possible D gene (6 bases). This CDR3 region has 15 residues. Germline CDR1 and CDR2: MDHEN and SYDVKM. V lost 6 bases and J 1 base, leaving 16 bases between the germline ends.

The chain uses TRBV15 and TRBJ2-7, with 14 bases lining up with TRBD2. The CDR3 spans 23 residues. The ends lost 1 base at V and 4 bases at J; junction bases unmatched: 24. Germline V lookup: CDR1 LNHNV, CDR2 YYDKDF (reference sequence). As DNA, the CDR3 is TGTGCCACCAGCAGAGGAAGAGGCTCCGGGACTAGCGGGAGAGGCCGACAGTTGTACGAGCAGTACTTC. It is translated as CATSRGRGSGTSGRGRQLYEQYF.

The V call is TRBV11-3, the J call TRBJ1-2; D is possibly TRBD1 (5 bases). From germline, CDR1 is SGHNT and CDR2 YENEEA. Trimming removed 7 bases from V and 6 bases from J, with 12 bases in between. The CDR3 runs 12 residues. CDR3 sequence (DNA): TGTGCCAGCACCCTACGGGGGGATGGCTACACCTTC. Translated, it gives CASTLRGDGYTF.

The CDR3 is CASSYRHRGIYGYTF. The CDR3, as DNA: TGTGCCAGCAGTTACCGTCACAGGGGGATCTATGGCTACACCTTC. The rearrangement joins TRBV6-5 to TRBJ1-2; TRBD1 matches 8 bases. J was trimmed by 4 bases and V by 2 bases; bases with no gene match: 6. There are 15 residues in the CDR3. Germline CDR1 reads MNHEY; CDR2 reads SVGAGI.

The chain links TRBV7-2 to TRBJ2-1; the match to TRBD2 covers 10 bases. Germline CDR1 SGHTA, CDR2 FQGNSA. V gave up 4 bases and J gave up 7 bases; unmatched junction bases: 7. The CDR3 runs to 15 residues. DNA for the CDR3: TGTGCCAGCAGCTCGCCGGGACTAGCGATTAATGAGCAGTTCTTC. Translated, it gives CASSSPGLAINEQFF.

The gene calls are TRBV7-2 and TRBJ2-1; D gene unclear. V dropped 1 base and J dropped 6 bases, with 10 bases sitting between them. The CDR3 is 14 amino acids. Germline CDR1 and CDR2: SGHTA and FQGNSA. CDR3 DNA: TGTGCCAGCAGCTTAGGGCAAGAGCGCAATGAGCAGTTCTTC. Its translation is CASSLGQERNEQFF.